This TCR beta chain was obtained from a study of cytomegalovirus exposure and HLA in healthy donors. Study findings and constraints: The authors reported that TCR beta sequences could predict HLA-A and HLA-B alleles. These predictions were accurate for most subjects in the first cohort. Most CMV-associated TCR beta chains appeared HLA-restricted in a later analysis. There were under 200 TCR beta chains listed as cytomegalovirus-associated. Excluded: some indistinguishable V segments such as TRBV6-2 and TRBV6-3.

V lost 1 base to trimming and J lost 7 bases; unmatched junction nucleotides: 10. The germline CDR1 and CDR2 sequences are MDHEN and SYDVKM. The CDR3 runs 16 residues. Researchers ran the PCR with 60 Vbeta and 13 Jbeta primers. Sequencing used immunoSEQ multiplex PCR; TCRdb keeps in-frame clones, though not all of them. The profile covers some 100,000 clones, with around 75% appearing a single time and about 14% taken by the ten largest. As to this clone: Its antigen remains unknown.

The clonotype originates from a male donor in good health and CMV-seropositive. J is TRBJ1-5 and V is TRBV28, with 7 bases fitting TRBD1. Material for sequencing was PBMCs. The chain's CDR3 is CASSLYRGRASQPQHF. CDR3 coding DNA: TGTGCCAGCAGTTTATATAGGGGGCGCGCGTCCCAGCCCCAGCATTTT.